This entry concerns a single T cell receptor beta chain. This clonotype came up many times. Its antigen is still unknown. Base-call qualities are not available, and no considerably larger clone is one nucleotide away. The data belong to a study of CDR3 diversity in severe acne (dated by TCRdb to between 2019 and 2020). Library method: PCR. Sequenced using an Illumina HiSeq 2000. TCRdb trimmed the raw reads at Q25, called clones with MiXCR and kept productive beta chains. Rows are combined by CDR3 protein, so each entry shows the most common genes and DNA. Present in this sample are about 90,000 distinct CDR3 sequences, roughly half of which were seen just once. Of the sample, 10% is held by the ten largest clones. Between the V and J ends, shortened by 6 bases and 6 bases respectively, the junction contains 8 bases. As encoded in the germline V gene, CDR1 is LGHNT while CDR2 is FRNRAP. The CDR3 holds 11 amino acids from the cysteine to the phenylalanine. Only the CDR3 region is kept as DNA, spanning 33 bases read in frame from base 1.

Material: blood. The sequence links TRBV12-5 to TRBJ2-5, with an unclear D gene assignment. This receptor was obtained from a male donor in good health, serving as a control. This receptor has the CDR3 CASGITQTQYF. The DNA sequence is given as TGTGCTAGTGGCATAACGCAGACCCAGTACTTC.